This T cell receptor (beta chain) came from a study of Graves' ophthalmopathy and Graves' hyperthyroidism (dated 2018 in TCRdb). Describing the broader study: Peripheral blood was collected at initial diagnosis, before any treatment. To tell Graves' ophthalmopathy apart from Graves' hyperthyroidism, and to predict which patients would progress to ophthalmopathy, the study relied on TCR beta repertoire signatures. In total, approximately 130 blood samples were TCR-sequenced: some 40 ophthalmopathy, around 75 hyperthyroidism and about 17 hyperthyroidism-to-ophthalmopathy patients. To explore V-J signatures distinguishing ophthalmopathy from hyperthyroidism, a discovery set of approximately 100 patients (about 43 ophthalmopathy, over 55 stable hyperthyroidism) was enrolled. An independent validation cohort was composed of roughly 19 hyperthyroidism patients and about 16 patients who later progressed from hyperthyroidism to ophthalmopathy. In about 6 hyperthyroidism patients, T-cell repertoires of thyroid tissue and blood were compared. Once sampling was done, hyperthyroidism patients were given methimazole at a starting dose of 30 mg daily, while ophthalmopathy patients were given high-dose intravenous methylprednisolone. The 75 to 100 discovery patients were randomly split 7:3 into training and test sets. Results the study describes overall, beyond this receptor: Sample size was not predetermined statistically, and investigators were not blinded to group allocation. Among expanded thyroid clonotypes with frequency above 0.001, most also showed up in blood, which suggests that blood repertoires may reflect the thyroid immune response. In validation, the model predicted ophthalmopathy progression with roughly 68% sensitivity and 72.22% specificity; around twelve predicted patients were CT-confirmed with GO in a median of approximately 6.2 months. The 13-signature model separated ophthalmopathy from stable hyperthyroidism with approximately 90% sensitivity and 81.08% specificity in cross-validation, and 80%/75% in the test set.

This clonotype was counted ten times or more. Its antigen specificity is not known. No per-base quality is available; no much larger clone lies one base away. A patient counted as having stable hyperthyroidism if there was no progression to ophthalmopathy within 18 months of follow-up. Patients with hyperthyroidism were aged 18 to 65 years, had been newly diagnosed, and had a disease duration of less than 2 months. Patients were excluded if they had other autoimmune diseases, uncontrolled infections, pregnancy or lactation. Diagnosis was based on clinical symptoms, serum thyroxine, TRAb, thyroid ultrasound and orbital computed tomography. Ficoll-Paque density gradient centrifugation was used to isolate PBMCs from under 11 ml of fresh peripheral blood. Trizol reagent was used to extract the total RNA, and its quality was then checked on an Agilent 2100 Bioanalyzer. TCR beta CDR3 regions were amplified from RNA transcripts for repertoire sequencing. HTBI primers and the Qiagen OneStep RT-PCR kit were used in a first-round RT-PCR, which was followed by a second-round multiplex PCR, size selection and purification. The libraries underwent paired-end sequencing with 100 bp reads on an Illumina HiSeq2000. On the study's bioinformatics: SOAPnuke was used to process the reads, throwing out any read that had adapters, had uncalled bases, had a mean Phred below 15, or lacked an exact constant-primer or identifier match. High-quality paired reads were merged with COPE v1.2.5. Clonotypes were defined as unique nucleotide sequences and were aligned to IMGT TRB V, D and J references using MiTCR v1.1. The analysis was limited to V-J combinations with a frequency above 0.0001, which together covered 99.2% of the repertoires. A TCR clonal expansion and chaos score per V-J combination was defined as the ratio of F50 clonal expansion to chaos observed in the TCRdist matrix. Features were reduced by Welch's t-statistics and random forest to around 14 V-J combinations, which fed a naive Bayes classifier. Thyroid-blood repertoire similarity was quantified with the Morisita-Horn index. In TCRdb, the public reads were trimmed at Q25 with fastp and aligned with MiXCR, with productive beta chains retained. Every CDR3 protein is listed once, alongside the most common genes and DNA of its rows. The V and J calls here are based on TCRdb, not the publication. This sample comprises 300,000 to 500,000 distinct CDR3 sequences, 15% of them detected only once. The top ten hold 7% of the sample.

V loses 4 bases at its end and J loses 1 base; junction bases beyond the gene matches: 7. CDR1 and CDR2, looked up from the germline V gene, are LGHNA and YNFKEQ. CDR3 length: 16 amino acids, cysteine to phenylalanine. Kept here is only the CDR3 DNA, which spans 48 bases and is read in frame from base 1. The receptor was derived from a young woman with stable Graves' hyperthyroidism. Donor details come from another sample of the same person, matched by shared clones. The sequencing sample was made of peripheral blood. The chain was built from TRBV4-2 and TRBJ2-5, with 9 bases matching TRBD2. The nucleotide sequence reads TGTGCCAGCAGCCTAAAGGGCGGGGGGGCCCAAGAGACCCAGTACTTC. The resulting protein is CASSLKGGGAQETQYF.